The TCR beta chain under discussion was sequenced for a study of graft-versus-host responses after intestinal transplantation. Sequencing used immunoSEQ multiplex PCR; TCRdb keeps in-frame clones, though not all of them. The table has under 20,000 clones, roughly 94% seen once. The specimen was PBMCs, collected 23 days after intestinal transplant. This TCR came from a human patient who received an intestinal transplant, so some T cells may come from the graft donor.

The CDR3 sequence: CASSVVSGNEQFF. CDR3 nucleotide sequence: TGTGCCAGCAGCGTAGTCAGTGGCAATGAGCAGTTCTTC. The chain has TRBV9 and TRBJ2-1, with unresolved D. The CDR3 consists of 13 residues. CDR1 SGDLS and CDR2 YYNGEE come from the germline V gene. The V gene lost 0 bases and the J gene lost 6 bases, with 7 bases spanning the gap.